Listed here are 27 T cell receptor beta chains from one sample, sequenced in a study of T cell repertoires in cytomegalovirus infection. TCRdb fed the reads into MiXCR, producing one record per CDR3 protein. The sample includes approximately 280,000 distinct CDR3 sequences, around 20% of them seen just once. These receptors have no identified antigens. Material: cultured PBMCs, obtained from culture after CMV antigen stimulation. The receptors were sampled from a human donor in good health (CMV status not recorded). Some clones in this sample may be carry-over from other donors' samples.

At least ten counts were recorded for this clonotype. The CDR3 region has the DNA TGTGCCAGCAGTTACTCTCGGACTAGCGGCGCCTACGAGCAGTACTTC. Its translation is CASSYSRTSGAYEQYF. The rearrangement uses TRBV6-5 and TRBJ2-7, with TRBD2 matching 10 bases. This CDR3 has 16 amino acids. The germline V gene has CDR1 MNHEY and CDR2 SVGAGI. V shed 0 bases and J 2 bases; nucleotides not matched to a gene: 4.

The chain uses TRBV24-1 and TRBJ1-2; 7 positions agree with TRBD1. Losses at the gene ends were 3 bases for V and 6 bases for J; bases not matched to a gene: 6. CDR1 is KGHDR and CDR2 is SFDVKD in the germline V gene. The CDR3 extends over 14 amino acids. CDR3: CATSDPGTAHGYTF. The CDR3 region has the DNA TGTGCCACCAGTGATCCCGGGACAGCCCATGGCTACACCTTC.

This clonotype turned up a few times. The rearrangement links TRBV5-4 to TRBJ1-5; unclear D gene. CDR1 is SGHNT and CDR2 is YYREEE in the germline V gene (reference sequence). The CDR3 sequence is 12 residues long. Trimming shortened V by 2 bases and J by 7 bases, and 7 bases separated the two germline ends. CDR3 DNA: TGTGCCAGCAGCTTTGACCAACAGCCCCAGCATTTT. Translating gives CASSFDQQPQHF.

In this sample, this clonotype turned up a few times. The rearrangement uses TRBV7-9 and TRBJ2-2, with D possibly called TRBD1 or TRBD2 (5 bases each). This CDR3 has 17 amino acids. CDR1 and CDR2 (germline): SEHNR, FQNEAQ (reference sequence). V was clipped by 1 base and J by 5 bases, with 17 bases between them. The CDR3 region is CASSLGIGAIHTGELFF. The DNA for the CDR3 is TGTGCCAGCAGCTTAGGTATCGGGGCAATACATACCGGGGAGCTGTTTTTT.

This chain joins TRBV6-2 or TRBV6-3 and TRBJ2-1; 15 bases map to TRBD2. After removal of 8 bases from V and 8 bases from J, the junction contained 7 bases not matched to a gene. The CDR3 has 15 amino acids. The germline V gene encodes CDR1 MNHEY and CDR2 SVGEGT. CDR3 region: CASLGGLAGGYEQFF. The CDR3 nucleotides read TGTGCCAGCTTGGGCGGACTAGCGGGAGGGTATGAGCAGTTCTTC.

This chain links TRBV2 with TRBJ2-1, with a weak D call TRBD2 (5 bases). This CDR3 comprises 14 residues. Deletions cut 8 bases from V and 0 bases from J, with 11 bases between. Germline-derived CDR1 and CDR2 are SNHLY and FYNNEI. The CDR3 DNA reads as TGTGCCAGCGCCCCGGACTCCTCCTACAATGAGCAGTTCTTC. This sequence encodes CASAPDSSYNEQFF.

V usage is TRBV9 and J usage is TRBJ1-6, with TRBD1 matching 9 bases. Germline CDR1 SGDLS, CDR2 YYNGEE. The CDR3 totals 16 residues. Unmatched junction bases numbered 11, after V lost 3 bases and J lost 10 bases. The chain's CDR3 is CASSGQQGAISSPLHF. The DNA of the CDR3 is TGTGCCAGCAGCGGTCAACAGGGGGCCATTTCCTCACCCCTCCACTTT.

CDR3 amino acids: CASSLGDKGRLTEAFF. The CDR3 coding sequence is TGTGCCAGCAGCTTAGGGGACAAAGGGAGACTAACTGAAGCTTTCTTT. This rearrangement joins TRBV13 to TRBJ1-1, with a possible D match to TRBD1 (5 bases). CDR3 length: 16 residues. Germline V gene data show CDR1 as PRHDT and CDR2 as FYEKMQ (reference sequence). Trimming took off 0 bases at V and 5 bases at J, with 16 bases between the two ends.

This clonotype was recorded many times. The chain carries TRBV6-1 and TRBJ1-3; unclear D gene. CDR1 MNHNS and CDR2 SASEGT come from the germline V gene. The CDR3 runs 12 residues. Trimming took 3 bases from V and 4 from J, leaving 4 bases between them. CDR3 region: CASSDWGNTIYF. The CDR3 DNA follows: TGTGCCAGCAGTGACTGGGGAAACACCATATATTTT.

The J gene is TRBJ2-1, the V gene TRBV7-6; 11 positions agree with TRBD2. The CDR3 runs 15 residues. V gave up 6 bases and J gave up 6 bases; unmatched junction bases: 7. Looked up from germline, CDR1 is SGHVS and CDR2 is FNYEAQ. For the CDR3, the DNA is TGTGCCAGCAGGGCTACTAGCGGGAGAGTCAATGAGCAGTTCTTC. As protein: CASRATSGRVNEQFF.

The CDR3 reads CASSQDPRRDRTDTQYF. The CDR3 bases are TGCGCCAGCAGCCAAGATCCGCGGAGGGATCGAACAGATACGCAGTATTTT. This chain joins TRBV4-3 and TRBJ2-3, with D perhaps matching TRBD2 (6 bases). V was pared by 0 bases and J by 3 bases, with 16 bases between. In germline, CDR1 is LGHNA, CDR2 YSLEER. The CDR3 has 17 amino acids.

The gene calls are TRBV20-1 and TRBJ2-3, with D tentatively TRBD2 (6 bases). Germline loops: CDR1 DFQATT, CDR2 SNEGSKA (reference sequence). Trimming shortened V by 3 bases and J by 2 bases, and 15 bases separated the two germline ends. The CDR3 is 15 residues long. CDR3 amino acids: CSASRRTGVTDTQYF. Here the CDR3 DNA reads TGCAGTGCTAGTAGGCGCACGGGGGTCACAGATACGCAGTATTTT.

The genes are TRBV19 and TRBJ2-2; 13 bases fit TRBD2. The CDR3 is 17 residues long. The V gene end was trimmed by 5 bases and the J gene end by 6 bases; junction bases not matched to a gene: 9. Germline CDR1 is LNHDA and CDR2 is SQIVND (reference sequence). CDR3 DNA: TGTGCCAGTAGTTCCTCCGGGACTAGCGGGACGGCCGGGGAGCTGTTTTTT. This codes for CASSSSGTSGTAGELFF.

This clonotype has just a few counts. The genes are TRBV5-6 and TRBJ2-2, with D possibly being TRBD1 (5 bases). This CDR3 spans 13 amino acids. Germline V gene sequence: CDR1 SGHDT, CDR2 YYEEEE. The V end was cut by 2 bases, the J end by 6 bases, with 8 bases between. The CDR3: CASSFSGSGELFF. The DNA for the CDR3 is TGTGCCAGCAGCTTTTCAGGGTCCGGGGAGCTGTTTTTT.

V gene TRBV6-5 combines with J gene TRBJ2-3; D unresolved. Deletions cut 0 bases from V and 2 bases from J, with 15 bases between. The CDR3 is 17 residues long. CDR1 and CDR2 (germline): MNHEY, SVGAGI. DNA for the CDR3: TGTGCCAGCAGTTACTCGATAATCTCCTGGGCCACAGATACGCAGTATTTT. This gives the protein CASSYSIISWATDTQYF.

This clonotype was seen once. V usage is TRBV6-2 or TRBV6-3 and J usage is TRBJ1-5, with D possibly being TRBD1 (6 bases). CDR1 is MNHEY, CDR2 SVGEGT, per germline. Deletions cut 4 bases from V and 2 bases from J, with 18 bases between. CDR3 length: 17 residues. In DNA form, the CDR3 reads TGTGCCAGCAGTTTCGATAATCCGGGACATGGCAATCAGCCCCAGCATTTT. It is translated as CASSFDNPGHGNQPQHF.

This rearrangement joins TRBV11-2 to TRBJ2-5, with D possibly being TRBD1 or TRBD2 (5 bases each). The V end was cut by 6 bases, the J end by 4 bases, with 21 bases between. The CDR3 loop spans 16 amino acids. Looked up from germline, CDR1 is SGHAT and CDR2 is FQNNGV. CDR3 nucleotide sequence: TGTGCCAGCAGGTCGGAAATATGGGGGATCAGAGAGACCCAGTACTTC. It yields the protein CASRSEIWGIRETQYF.

V is TRBV7-2 and J is TRBJ2-5, with 13 positions matching TRBD2. Germline CDR1 and CDR2: SGHTA and FQGNSA. This CDR3 is built from 17 residues. J was trimmed by 5 bases and V by 3 bases; bases with no gene match: 9. In DNA form, the CDR3 reads TGTGCCAGCAGCTTCCAACTAGCGGGAGGGCCTGGGGAGACCCAGTACTTC. This translates into CASSFQLAGGPGETQYF.

This clonotype was counted ten times or more. V usage is TRBV7-2 and J usage is TRBJ2-5; 8 bases map to TRBD1. The J segment lost 1 base and the V segment lost 6 bases, leaving 13 bases of the junction unmatched. Looked up from germline, CDR1 is SGHTA and CDR2 is FQGNSA. The CDR3 is made up of 17 amino acids. The CDR3 protein is CASRQGQGGRIQETQYF. CDR3 sequence (DNA): TGTGCCAGCAGACAAGGACAGGGTGGTAGGATCCAAGAGACCCAGTACTTC.

V and J are TRBV2 and TRBJ1-3; a possible D gene is TRBD1 (5 bases). The CDR3 contains 12 residues. Trimming removed 8 bases at V and 10 bases at J, with 15 bases between. Germline CDR1 and CDR2: SNHLY and FYNNEI. CDR3 sequence: CASGGSGSTIYF. The CDR3 DNA reads TGTGCCAGCGGGGGGTCGGGCTCGACCATATATTTT.

This clonotype came up many times. This rearrangement joins TRBV7-2 to TRBJ2-7; the match to TRBD1 covers 10 bases. Trimming at V came to 5 bases and at J to 6 bases, leaving 7 bases not matched to a gene. In germline, CDR1 is SGHTA, CDR2 FQGNSA. This CDR3 has 14 amino acids. In DNA, the CDR3 is TGTGCCAGCAGCCTGGGGACAGGGGAACCCGAGCAGTACGTC. The encoded protein is CASSLGTGEPEQYV.

The genes are TRBV27 and TRBJ1-2; D is uncertain. The CDR3 runs to 15 residues. Germline V gives CDR1 MNHEY, CDR2 SMNVEV (reference sequence). V lost 5 bases, J lost 4 bases, and 17 bases lay in between. Written as DNA, the CDR3 is TGTGCCAGCAGTCCATCCCCAACCATCCCCTATGGCTACACCTTC. Its translation: CASSPSPTIPYGYTF.

This clonotype was seen ten or more times. This chain connects TRBV6-2 or TRBV6-3 to TRBJ2-7, with 7 nucleotides matching TRBD1. The germline gives CDR1 MNHEY, CDR2 SVGEGT. This CDR3 is 14 amino acids long. With 0 bases clipped from V and 4 bases from J, the junction kept 3 bases outside the gene matches. The CDR3, as DNA: TGTGCCAGCAGTTACTCAGGGGGCTGGTACGAGCAGTACTTC. Amino acids: CASSYSGGWYEQYF.

The chain couples TRBV10-3 to TRBJ2-6; D uncertain. This CDR3 contains 15 residues. Germline assignment: CDR1 ENHRY and CDR2 SYGVKD. Deletions cut 4 bases from V and 1 base from J, with 8 bases between. The CDR3 spells CAISGSGSGANVLTF. The CDR3 coding sequence is TGTGCCATCAGTGGATCTGGATCTGGGGCCAACGTCCTGACTTTC.

This clonotype has ten or more counts. The rearrangement joins TRBV11-3 to TRBJ2-3; no firm D call. Between the trimmed V and J ends, which lost 5 bases and 0 bases, there was a span of 9 bases. Germline CDR1 reads SGHNT; CDR2 reads YENEEA. The CDR3 has 14 amino acids. The CDR3 DNA is TGTGCCAGCAGCCCAACGCTGAGCACAGATACGCAGTATTTT. Encoded protein: CASSPTLSTDTQYF.

V is TRBV19 and J is TRBJ2-5, with 14 bases that match TRBD2. The CDR3 has 17 amino acids. V was pared by 5 bases and J by 4 bases, with 9 bases of the junction left unmatched. Germline loops: CDR1 LNHDA, CDR2 SQIVND (reference sequence). CDR3 amino acids: CASSPRTSGRIGETQYF. The CDR3 DNA is TGTGCCAGTAGTCCGAGGACTAGCGGGAGGATCGGAGAGACCCAGTACTTC.

The sample holds a few counts of this clonotype. The rearrangement uses TRBV12-3 or TRBV12-4 and TRBJ1-1; 8 bases map to TRBD1. This CDR3 spans 16 amino acids. V lost 3 bases, J lost 5 bases, and 11 bases stayed unmatched. The CDR3 protein is CASSFGKQGAGTEAFF. CDR3 DNA: TGTGCCAGCAGTTTTGGAAAGCAGGGGGCGGGGACTGAAGCTTTCTTT.